A single TCR beta chain is shown here with its context. Single viable CD3+CD4+CD8-CD45RO+ cells were sorted as the memory CD4+ T cells. This specimen comes from a study of memory CD4+ T cells and cytomegalovirus serostatus. Sequenced by immunoSEQ multiplex PCR; TCRdb stores in-frame clones only, minus some. The data show just under 95,000 clones, 75% to 85% seen once. From germline, CDR1 is SGHTA and CDR2 FQGNSA. V was trimmed by 5 bases and J by 1 base, leaving 10 bases between them. The CDR3 is 14 amino acids. The sequence came from an adult in good health and CMV-seropositive. The V call is TRBV7-2, the J call TRBJ2-3; D may be TRBD1 (6 bases). The specimen was memory CD4+ T cells from blood. The CDR3 sequence: CASSQQGGTDTQYF. The CDR3 DNA is TGTGCCAGCAGCCAACAGGGAGGCACAGATACGCAGTATTTT.